This entry features one T cell receptor beta chain sequence. J gave up 7 bases and V 0 bases, and 2 bases lay outside the gene matches. Germline CDR1 is SGHNT and CDR2 is YYREEE (reference sequence). The CDR3 is 16 residues long. The data were obtained in a study of blood T cell repertoires in COVID-19. Sequencing used immunoSEQ multiplex PCR; TCRdb keeps in-frame clones, though not all of them. The sample lists 100,000 to 150,000 clones; approximately 80% were seen once. The rearrangement uses TRBV5-4 and TRBJ2-2; TRBD2 matches at 14 bases. The source material was peripheral blood. The receptor was isolated from a human donor in a cohort sampled during active COVID-19. This chain's CDR3 is CASSLGLAGGNGELFF. The CDR3 DNA reads as TGTGCCAGCAGCTTGGGACTAGCGGGAGGGAACGGGGAGCTGTTTTTT.